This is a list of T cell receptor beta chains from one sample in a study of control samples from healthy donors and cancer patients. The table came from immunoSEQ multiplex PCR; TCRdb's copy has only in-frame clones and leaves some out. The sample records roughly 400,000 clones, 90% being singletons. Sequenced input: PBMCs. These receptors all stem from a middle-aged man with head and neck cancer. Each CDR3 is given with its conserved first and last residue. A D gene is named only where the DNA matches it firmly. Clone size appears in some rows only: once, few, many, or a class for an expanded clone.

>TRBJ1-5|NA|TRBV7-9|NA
TGTGCCAGCAGCTTAGCCCAGAATCAGCCCCAGCATTTT
CASSLAQNQPQHF
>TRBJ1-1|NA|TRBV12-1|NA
TGTGCCAGCAGCCAGACAACAGGGGGCACTGAAGCTTTCTTT
CASSQTTGGTEAFF
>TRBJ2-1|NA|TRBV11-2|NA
TGTGCCAGCAGCTTAGATCTGTCTAGCCCGAGCTCCTACAATGAGCAGTTCTTC
CASSLDLSSPSSYNEQFF
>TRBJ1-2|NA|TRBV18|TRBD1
TGTGCCAGCTCACCACTTCAGGACAGGGTGGATGGCTACACCTTC
CASSPLQDRVDGYTF
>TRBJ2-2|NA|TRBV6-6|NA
TGTGCCAGCAGTTACCGGGGGATCCCGACCGGGGAGCTGTTTTTT
CASSYRGIPTGELFF
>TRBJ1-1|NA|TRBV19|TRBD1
TGTGCCAGTAGTGACAGGGAGGTGGGTGAAGCTTTCTTT
CASSDREVGEAFF
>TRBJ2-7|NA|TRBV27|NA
TGTGCCAGCAGTTTCCAGGGAGCCTACGAGCAGTACTTC
CASSFQGAYEQYF
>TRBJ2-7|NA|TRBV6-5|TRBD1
TGTGCCAGCAGGGTAGGGACAGGGGGACCCTACGAGCAGTACTTC
CASRVGTGGPYEQYF
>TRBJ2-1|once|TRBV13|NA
TGTGCCAGCAGCGTCGGACTGCTGAGCTCCTACAATGAGCAGTTCTTC
CASSVGLLSSYNEQFF
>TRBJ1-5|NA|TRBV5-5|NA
TGTGCCAGCAGCTTGGCCGGCGGGGGAAGCAATCAGCCCCAGCATTTT
CASSLAGGGSNQPQHF
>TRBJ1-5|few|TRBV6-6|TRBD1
TGTGCCAGCAGTTACCCAGGGGGGGGGCAAAATCAGCCCCAGCATTTT
CASSYPGGGQNQPQHF
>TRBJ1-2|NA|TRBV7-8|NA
TGTGCCAGCAGCTTAGGATCAGGGGCGCGGAACTATGGCTACACCTTC
CASSLGSGARNYGYTF
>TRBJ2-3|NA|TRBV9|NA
TGTGCCAGCAGCGTAGATCAGGCGGATACGCAGTATTTT
CASSVDQADTQYF